A selection of T cell receptor beta chains follows, all from one sample in a study of response to subunit inactivated influenza vaccine. TCRdb re-analysed the RT-PCR reads in MiXCR, keeping a single row per CDR3 protein. This table has 550,000 to 600,000 distinct CDR3 sequences, about 11% appearing once. The source material was PBMCs from blood, sampled on the day of vaccination. These receptors all come from a man in his fifties who received an inactivated influenza vaccine. Each CDR3 is given with its conserved first and last residue. D genes are given only for firm matches. Not all rows give a size; the values are once, few, many and, for expanded clones, a class.

d_call | clone_size | j_call | v_call | cdr3_nt | cdr3_aa
- | - | TRBJ2-3 | TRBV28 | TGTGCCAGCAGGGGGGACTGGAGAACTAGCACAGATACGCAGTATTTT | CASRGDWRTSTDTQYF
- | - | TRBJ1-2 | TRBV7-2 | TGTGCCAGCAGGACTGACGTCTATGGCTACACCTTC | CASRTDVYGYTF
- | few | TRBJ1-2 | TRBV7-2 | TGTGCCAGCAGTCTAGACCAGGGAGATCCTTTACTGTATGGCTACACCTTC | CASSLDQGDPLLYGYTF
TRBD1 | few | TRBJ2-7 | TRBV20-1 | TGCAGTGCCACGGACAGGGTTACCTACGAGCAGTACTTC | CSATDRVTYEQYF
- | few | TRBJ2-2 | TRBV12-3/TRBV12-4 | TGTGCCAGCAGTCCCACGGGACACCCAAACACCGGGGAGCTGTTTTTT | CASSPTGHPNTGELFF
TRBD1 | few | TRBJ2-7 | TRBV28 | TGTGCCAGCAGTTTTGATCCGGGACAGGGCCTCTTCGCCGAGCAGTACTTC | CASSFDPGQGLFAEQYF
- | few | TRBJ2-5 | TRBV12-3/TRBV12-4 | TGTGCCAGCAGTCCTCCGGGACATCAAGAGACCCAGTACTTC | CASSPPGHQETQYF
- | few | TRBJ1-1 | TRBV20-1 | TGCAGTGCTACCCGGGGTCAGCCACGGACCACTGAAGCTTTCTTT | CSATRGQPRTTEAFF
TRBD1 | few | TRBJ2-2 | TRBV5-1 | TGCGCCAGCAGCCTCCGGACAGGGGTGAACACCGGGGAGCTGTTTTTT | CASSLRTGVNTGELFF
- | - | TRBJ1-2 | TRBV5-1 | TGCGCCAGCAGCCCCGATATCAACGGCTATGGCTACACCTTC | CASSPDINGYGYTF
- | few | TRBJ2-7 | TRBV20-1 | TGCAGTGCTAGAGATGCAGCAGAGCAGTACTTC | CSARDAAEQYF
TRBD1 | - | TRBJ2-1 | TRBV3-1 | TGTGCCAGCAGCGCCCCCGGGACAGGGGGATACAATGAGCAGTTCTTC | CASSAPGTGGYNEQFF
TRBD2 | many | TRBJ2-1 | TRBV5-1 | TGCGCCAGCAGCCCTCAGTTACTAGCGCTGTACAATGAGCAGTTCTTC | CASSPQLLALYNEQFF
- | few | TRBJ1-2 | TRBV20-1 | TGCAGTGCTAGAGGTCCAGATTCAGGCTACACCTTC | CSARGPDSGYTF
- | few | TRBJ2-2 | TRBV7-2 | TGTGCCAGCAGCTTAGCCCGGGGGGCCCTGGCCGGGGAGCTGTTTTTT | CASSLARGALAGELFF
- | few | TRBJ1-1 | TRBV18 | TGTGCCAGCTCACCCAGCCCGCGGATGGTTAACACTGAAGCTTTCTTT | CASSPSPRMVNTEAFF
- | - | TRBJ2-6 | TRBV12-3/TRBV12-4 | TGTGCCAGCAATCTTCTTGGGTTGGGGGCCAACGTCCTGACTTTC | CASNLLGLGANVLTF
- | - | TRBJ2-3 | TRBV5-6 | TGTGCCAGCAGCCTGGAAGAGGGGCGCAGCAGCACAGATACGCAGTATTTT | CASSLEEGRSSTDTQYF
TRBD2 | many | TRBJ2-1 | TRBV5-1 | TGCGCCAGCAGCTTGGGGGGGACTAGCGGCCACAATGAGCAGTTCTTC | CASSLGGTSGHNEQFF
- | few | TRBJ2-7 | TRBV27 | TGTGCCAGCAGACATAACAGGGCACAATCCTACGAGCAGTACTTC | CASRHNRAQSYEQYF
TRBD1 | - | TRBJ1-6 | TRBV3-1 | TGTGCCAGCAGGGAAGCCGGGACAGGGAATTCACCCCTCCACTTT | CASREAGTGNSPLHF
- | few | TRBJ1-2 | TRBV11-2 | TGTGCCAGCAGCCCCCGCGGCTGGGGAGGCTACACCTTC | CASSPRGWGGYTF
- | - | TRBJ2-6 | TRBV6-1 | TGTGCCAGCAGTGAATCCAGTTCAAGCGGGGCCAACGTCCTGACTTTC | CASSESSSSGANVLTF
- | few | TRBJ2-1 | TRBV15 | TGTGCCACCAGCGGCAGAGGGCACAATGAGCAGTTCTTC | CATSGRGHNEQFF
TRBD2 | - | TRBJ2-1 | TRBV20-1 | TGCAGTGCCGCCGGGACTAGCGTGTACTCCTACAATGAGCAGTTCTTC | CSAAGTSVYSYNEQFF
TRBD2 | few | TRBJ2-1 | TRBV4-3 | TGCGCCAGCAGCCAAGATTGGGGGAAGGGACTAGCGGGAGTCAATGAGCAGTTCTTC | CASSQDWGKGLAGVNEQFF
- | many | TRBJ2-5 | TRBV7-2 | TGTGCCAGCAGCTTAAATGGAGCCACAAGCCAAGAGACCCAGTACTTC | CASSLNGATSQETQYF
- | few | TRBJ2-7 | TRBV20-1 | TGCAGTGCTAGCGGGTCCCTCCTCCCCTACGAGCAGTACTTC | CSASGSLLPYEQYF
TRBD1 | - | TRBJ2-7 | TRBV3-1 | TGTGCCAGCAGCTATGCGAAGGCAGGGGGTAAAAGCGAGCAGTACTTC | CASSYAKAGGKSEQYF
- | few | TRBJ1-1 | TRBV12-3/TRBV12-4 | TGTGCCAGCGACTTACCGGGAACTGAAGCTTTCTTT | CASDLPGTEAFF
- | few | TRBJ2-3 | TRBV12-3/TRBV12-4 | TGTGCCAGCACCAACCTTCGGGACTCTTTCACAGATACGCAGTATTTT | CASTNLRDSFTDTQYF
- | many | TRBJ1-1 | TRBV7-6 | TGTGCCAGCAGCTTAGAGCAGAACACTGAAGCTTTCTTT | CASSLEQNTEAFF
TRBD1 | - | TRBJ1-1 | TRBV11-1 | TGTGCCAGCAGCCCTAACCCTCTACAGGGGATGAGGTGGAGGGACACTGAAGCTTTCTTT | CASSPNPLQGMRWRDTEAFF
TRBD2 | - | TRBJ2-1 | TRBV6-2/TRBV6-3 | TGTGCCAGCACCTATGGGCGGGGGGTCAACAATGAGCAGTTCTTC | CASTYGRGVNNEQFF
- | - | TRBJ2-6 | TRBV12-3/TRBV12-4 | TGTGCCAGCAGTTTGACTAGCTCTGGGGCCAACGTCCTGACTTTC | CASSLTSSGANVLTF
- | many | TRBJ1-2 | TRBV12-3/TRBV12-4 | TGTGCCAGCAGTTTAGCTGGGGCCAATAACTATGGCTACACCTTC | CASSLAGANNYGYTF
TRBD1 | few | TRBJ2-7 | TRBV12-3/TRBV12-4 | TGTGCCAGCAGTGGAACAGGGGGTCTCGACGAGCAGTACTTC | CASSGTGGLDEQYF
TRBD1 | few | TRBJ1-3 | TRBV5-1 | TGCGCCAGCAGCACGGGACAGGCAAACACCATATATTTT | CASSTGQANTIYF
- | - | TRBJ2-7 | TRBV4-1 | TGCGCCAGCAGCCAAGATATCAGGTCCTACGAGCAGTACTTC | CASSQDIRSYEQYF
TRBD1 | - | TRBJ2-1 | TRBV18 | TGTGCCAGCTCACCAACTTCCCCAGGGGGCCTAAGTCGGAATGAGCAGTTCTTC | CASSPTSPGGLSRNEQFF
- | few | TRBJ2-3 | TRBV7-2 | TGTGCCAGCAGCTTAGCAGTCGTAGGCACAGATACGCAGTATTTT | CASSLAVVGTDTQYF
- | - | TRBJ2-1 | TRBV7-2 | TGTGCCAGCATCAAGGACTACAATGAGCAGTTCTTC | CASIKDYNEQFF
TRBD2 | once | TRBJ2-1 | TRBV4-1 | TGCGCCAGCAGCCAGGCTCCTTGGCGGGGGGGCCAAAATGAGCAGTTCTTC | CASSQAPWRGGQNEQFF
TRBD1 | - | TRBJ1-5 | TRBV28 | TGTGCCAGCAAAGAAGACAGGGCCCCAAGACAGCCCCAGCATTTT | CASKEDRAPRQPQHF
TRBD2 | - | TRBJ2-1 | TRBV24-1 | TGTGCCACCAGTCCACTAGCGGGAGGATCCTACAATGAGCAGTTCTTC | CATSPLAGGSYNEQFF
TRBD1 | - | TRBJ2-1 | TRBV19 | TGTGCCACCCGGAGGGGACAGGGGGGGAATGAGCAGTTCTTC | CATRRGQGGNEQFF
- | - | TRBJ1-3 | TRBV20-1 | TGCAGTGCTAGAAAAGGGTCGGGAAACACCATATATTTT | CSARKGSGNTIYF
TRBD1 | - | TRBJ1-2 | TRBV20-1 | TGCAGTGCCAGCTCCGGGACAGGGAGAGGCTACACCTTC | CSASSGTGRGYTF
- | - | TRBJ1-1 | TRBV7-2 | TGTGCCAGCAGCTTAGCGGAAAGGGCGGGCCGAAAGAACACTGAAGCTTTCTTT | CASSLAERAGRKNTEAFF